This T cell receptor beta chain is from a study of cytomegalovirus exposure and HLA in healthy donors. Background on the study: Falling in the Caucasian-associated ancestry cluster were roughly 80% of around 370 genotyped donors. Overall study results and limits: Beyond CMV serostatus, there was no information to go on about immune exposure. Rare TCR sequences dominated, though some public TCRs recurred in many donors. The classifier was said to identify cytomegalovirus status with high specificity and sensitivity.

As to this clone: Its antigen is still unknown.

The PCR contained 60 Vbeta and 13 Jbeta primers. Data came from immunoSEQ multiplex PCR; TCRdb stores just in-frame clones and leaves some out. The table lists 120,000 or so clones, 75% to 85% of them singletons, with roughly 9.3% in the top ten. The specimen was PBMCs. This TCR was sampled from a woman in her forties or fifties in good health and CMV-seropositive.

The CDR3: CASSLGGRGNTEAFF. DNA for the CDR3: TGTGCCAGCAGCTTGGGAGGAAGGGGGAACACTGAAGCTTTCTTT. The chain carries TRBV5-4 and TRBJ1-1, with D possibly TRBD1 on 5 matching bases. V was shortened by 0 bases and J by 1 base, with 10 bases between the two germline ends. CDR1 and CDR2 (germline): SGHNT, YYREEE (reference sequence). CDR3 length equals 15 residues.